A single sample gave rise to the 5 T cell receptor beta chains below, sequenced in a study of cytotoxic CD8 clonotypes in ibrutinib-treated CLL. Generated by immunoSEQ multiplex PCR, the TCRdb table keeps only in-frame clones and is missing some. The sample has about 200,000 clones, about 72% seen once. Sequences were derived from PBMCs, sampled after 24 months of ibrutinib treatment. The receptors come from a human donor with chronic lymphocytic leukemia.

The chain recombines TRBV5-1 with TRBJ2-1; D possibly corresponds to TRBD1 (6 bases). The V and J ends lost 5 bases and 8 bases respectively, with 20 bases between them. Germline values: CDR1 SGHRS, CDR2 YFSETQ. This CDR3 comprises 15 residues. CDR3 amino acids: CASRTGTYRGDEQFF. In DNA, the CDR3 is TGCGCCAGCAGAACAGGGACCTACCGTGGGGATGAGCAGTTCTTC.

The CDR3 DNA reads as TGTGCCAGCAGCTTGAAGACAGGCGATGGCCGGGAGCTGTTTTTT. It specifies CASSLKTGDGRELFF. The chain carries TRBV5-4 and TRBJ2-2; D is possibly TRBD1 (6 bases). CDR1 SGHNT and CDR2 YYREEE come from the germline V gene (reference sequence). The V end was cut by 1 base, the J end by 9 bases, with 16 bases between. The CDR3 covers 15 residues.

CDR3 DNA: TGTGCCTGGAGTGCCTCGAGGGTGGCCGGGGAGCTGTTTTTT. It encodes CAWSASRVAGELFF. The chain links TRBV30 to TRBJ2-2; a weak D match, TRBD2 (5 bases). The CDR3 length is 14 residues. Germline lookup yields CDR1 GTSNPN and CDR2 SVGIG (reference sequence). V was shortened by 1 base and J by 6 bases, with 12 bases between the two germline ends.

The gene calls are TRBV20-1 and TRBJ2-7; D might be TRBD2 (5 bases). Germline V gene sequence: CDR1 DFQATT, CDR2 SNEGSKA (reference sequence). This CDR3 contains 11 residues. Trimming pared 1 base from V and 7 bases from J, leaving 8 bases between. The CDR3 region is CSARVGVEQYF. CDR3 nucleotides: TGCAGTGCTAGAGTGGGAGTTGAGCAGTACTTC.

This chain connects TRBV27 to TRBJ2-1; D gene uncertain. Germline loops: CDR1 MNHEY, CDR2 SMNVEV (reference sequence). Trimming cost V 8 bases and J 4 bases, with 12 bases left between them. This CDR3 comprises 13 residues. The CDR3 reads CASAPRVYNEQFF. In DNA, the CDR3 is TGTGCCAGCGCCCCCCGGGTGTACAATGAGCAGTTCTTC.